Listed below are T cell receptor beta chains from one sample, sequenced in a study of patients and donors after allogeneic stem cell transplantation. Each CDR3 protein gets one entry after TCRdb re-called the RT-PCR reads with MiXCR. Among roughly 940,000 distinct CDR3 sequences listed, 18% were seen once. The sequencing input was blood, either unsorted or a sorted T cell fraction (not recorded which). The receptor set was obtained from a human donor who was either an allogeneic HSCT recipient or a stem cell or donor lymphocyte infusion donor (not recorded which). It is not recorded whose cells these are; they may come from a transplant donor. Each CDR3 is given with its conserved first and last residue. Fields, in order: D gene, V gene, J gene, clone size, CDR3 DNA, CDR3 protein. The D gene is left open where the match is weak. Size tells how often a clone was seen (once, few, many) or the class of an expanded clone, and some rows leave it out.

D: .
V: TRBV29-1
J: TRBJ2-1
size: .
DNA: TGCAGCGTTCGCGCAACGAGCTCCTACAATGAGCAGTTCTTC
CDR3: CSVRATSSYNEQFF

D: TRBD1
V: TRBV5-1
J: TRBJ2-1
size: few
DNA: TGCGCCAGCAGCTTGGCCGGAGGGGACAGGGTTAATGAGCAGTTCTTC
CDR3: CASSLAGGDRVNEQFF

D: .
V: TRBV29-1
J: TRBJ1-2
size: .
DNA: TGCAGCGTTTGGGAAGGGGGGGTCGGCTACACCTTC
CDR3: CSVWEGGVGYTF

D: .
V: TRBV3-1
J: TRBJ2-1
size: .
DNA: TGTGCCAGCAGCCAAGAGGGGGGACACAATGAGCAGTTCTTC
CDR3: CASSQEGGHNEQFF

D: TRBD1
V: TRBV12-3/TRBV12-4
J: TRBJ1-3
size: many
DNA: TGTGCCAGCAGCCGCAGGGGGGACTCTGGAAACACCATATATTTT
CDR3: CASSRRGDSGNTIYF

D: .
V: TRBV12-3/TRBV12-4
J: TRBJ1-2
size: few
DNA: TGTGCCAGCAGTTTTTGGGGGGGTGGGCATGGCTACACCTTC
CDR3: CASSFWGGGHGYTF

D: .
V: TRBV5-1
J: TRBJ2-1
size: few
DNA: TGCGCCAGCAGCGCTGACTCTCCCTACAATGAGCAGTTCTTC
CDR3: CASSADSPYNEQFF

D: TRBD1
V: TRBV3-1
J: TRBJ1-3
size: .
DNA: TGTGCCAGCAGCCTACGATCGACAGGGTACGGAAACACCATATATTTT
CDR3: CASSLRSTGYGNTIYF

D: TRBD2
V: TRBV3-1
J: TRBJ2-5
size: .
DNA: TGTGCCAGCAGCCTCCTCTTTGCGGGGGGAGGAGAGACCCAGTACTTC
CDR3: CASSLLFAGGGETQYF

D: .
V: TRBV4-2
J: TRBJ1-1
size: few
DNA: TGTGCCAGCAGCCCCGAGGACCCGAACACTGAAGCTTTCTTT
CDR3: CASSPEDPNTEAFF

D: .
V: TRBV24-1
J: TRBJ2-3
size: .
DNA: TGTGCCACCAGTGATTTATGGTCCGACCGCACAGATACGCAGTATTTT
CDR3: CATSDLWSDRTDTQYF

D: .
V: TRBV6-5
J: TRBJ2-5
size: .
DNA: TGTGCCAGCAGTTACTCCACCCTCCAAGAGACCCAGTACTTC
CDR3: CASSYSTLQETQYF

D: .
V: TRBV9
J: TRBJ1-5
size: few
DNA: TGTGCCAGCAGCGCCTCCGGGCAGTCCAATCAGCCCCAGCATTTT
CDR3: CASSASGQSNQPQHF

D: .
V: TRBV16
J: TRBJ1-5
size: .
DNA: TGTGCCAGCAGCCAGGGGAGGGGGACCAAACAGCCCCAGCATTTT
CDR3: CASSQGRGTKQPQHF

D: .
V: TRBV5-5
J: TRBJ2-7
size: .
DNA: TGTGCCAGTTTCCTCGGGGCAGAAAGGAGCCACGAGCAGTACTTC
CDR3: CASFLGAERSHEQYF

D: .
V: TRBV27
J: TRBJ1-2
size: few
DNA: TGTGCCAGCAGTTTTCTGGTGGTAGGGGGTACCAACTATGGCTACACCTTC
CDR3: CASSFLVVGGTNYGYTF

D: TRBD2
V: TRBV7-9
J: TRBJ2-7
size: .
DNA: TGTGCCAGCAGCCTACTAACGGCGGGGGAAAGATACGAGCAGTACTTC
CDR3: CASSLLTAGERYEQYF

D: TRBD2
V: TRBV4-2
J: TRBJ2-3
size: .
DNA: TGTGCCAGCAGCCAATCCGCGGGAGAAACAGATACGCAGTATTTT
CDR3: CASSQSAGETDTQYF

D: TRBD2
V: TRBV4-2
J: TRBJ2-3
size: .
DNA: TGTGCCAGCAGCCAAGGGGGACTAGGCACAGATACGCAGTATTTT
CDR3: CASSQGGLGTDTQYF

D: TRBD2
V: TRBV10-3
J: TRBJ2-2
size: few
DNA: TGTGCCATCACCCCGGGACTAGCGGGAGGAACCGGGGAGCTGTTTTTT
CDR3: CAITPGLAGGTGELFF

D: .
V: TRBV7-3
J: TRBJ1-2
size: .
DNA: TGTGCCAGCAGCTTAAGTAAGATTCAGGGCAACTATGGCTACACCTTC
CDR3: CASSLSKIQGNYGYTF

D: TRBD1
V: TRBV4-2
J: TRBJ2-3
size: few
DNA: TGTGCCAGCAGCCAACTTCAACCGGGACAGGGTTGGGCAGATACGCAGTATTTT
CDR3: CASSQLQPGQGWADTQYF

D: .
V: TRBV5-1
J: TRBJ2-2
size: .
DNA: TGCGCCAGCAGCCGCCCGGGAATAAACACCGGGGAGCTGTTTTTT
CDR3: CASSRPGINTGELFF

D: .
V: TRBV5-5
J: TRBJ2-1
size: few
DNA: TGTGCCAGCAGCTGGGGACAAGCCTACAATGAGCAGTTCTTC
CDR3: CASSWGQAYNEQFF

D: .
V: TRBV12-3/TRBV12-4
J: TRBJ2-4
size: many
DNA: TGTGCCAGCAGTTTTAGGGGCGTTGGGGCCAAAAACATTCAGTACTTC
CDR3: CASSFRGVGAKNIQYF

D: TRBD1
V: TRBV4-1
J: TRBJ1-3
size: .
DNA: TGCGCCAGCAGCGGCCGGGACAGGGAGTCTGGAAACACCATATATTTT
CDR3: CASSGRDRESGNTIYF

D: TRBD2
V: TRBV20-1
J: TRBJ2-5
size: few
DNA: TGCAGTGCTAGTAGCGGGAGTCCGGAGACCCAGTACTTC
CDR3: CSASSGSPETQYF

D: .
V: TRBV20-1
J: TRBJ2-5
size: .
DNA: TGCAGTGCCTCAGGGCCCCATACAGGGACCCAAGAGACCCAGTACTTC
CDR3: CSASGPHTGTQETQYF

D: .
V: TRBV3-1
J: TRBJ2-5
size: few
DNA: TGTGCCAGCAGCCTGACCCGGGACCTAAAGGACCAAGAGACCCAGTACTTC
CDR3: CASSLTRDLKDQETQYF

D: .
V: TRBV6-1
J: TRBJ1-5
size: .
DNA: TGTGCCAGCAGTGTGAAGGGCGGCCAGCCCCAGCATTTT
CDR3: CASSVKGGQPQHF

D: .
V: TRBV11-2
J: TRBJ2-7
size: few
DNA: TGTGCCAGCAGCTTAATGGTCTACGAGCAGTACTTC
CDR3: CASSLMVYEQYF

D: .
V: TRBV10-2
J: TRBJ2-7
size: .
DNA: TGCGCCAGCATTACCGGGACGATCATCGGGGAGCAGTACTTC
CDR3: CASITGTIIGEQYF

D: TRBD1
V: TRBV29-1
J: TRBJ1-5
size: many
DNA: TGCAGCGTTGGGACAGGGAGATATAGCAATCAGCCCCAGCATTTT
CDR3: CSVGTGRYSNQPQHF

D: .
V: TRBV20-1
J: TRBJ2-7
size: .
DNA: TGCAGTGCTAGTTCCCCACAAGTTGCCTACGAGCAGTACTTC
CDR3: CSASSPQVAYEQYF